This TCR beta chain was identified in a study of blood T cells in healthy people across ages. It was with a sample-barcoded 5' primer and a J-beta primer mix that a second PCR of about 7 to 12 cycles was run. TCRdb ran MiXCR on the 5' RACE reads and lists one entry per CDR3 protein. The sample has hundreds of thousands of distinct CDR3 sequences, roughly three fifths seen once. V lost 1 base and J lost 2; bases outside the gene matches: 8. Germline V gene sequence: CDR1 DFQATT, CDR2 SNEGSKA (reference sequence). The CDR3 is 16 residues long. The V and J genes are TRBV20-1 and TRBJ1-1; the match to TRBD1 covers 9 bases. This receptor was taken from a middle-aged man in good health. The material sequenced was blood. The CDR3 spells CSARARDRVINTEAFF. The CDR3 DNA reads TGCAGTGCTAGAGCAAGGGACAGGGTAATTAACACTGAAGCTTTCTTT.